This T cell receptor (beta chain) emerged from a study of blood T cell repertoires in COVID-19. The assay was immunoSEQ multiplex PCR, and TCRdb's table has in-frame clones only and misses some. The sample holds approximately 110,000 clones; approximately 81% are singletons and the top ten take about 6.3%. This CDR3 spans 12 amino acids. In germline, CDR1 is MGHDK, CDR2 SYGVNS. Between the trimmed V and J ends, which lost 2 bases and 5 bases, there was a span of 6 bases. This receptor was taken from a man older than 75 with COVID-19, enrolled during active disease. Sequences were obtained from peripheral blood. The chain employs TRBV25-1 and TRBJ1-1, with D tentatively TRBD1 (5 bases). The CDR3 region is CASSEQGTEAFF. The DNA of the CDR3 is TGTGCCAGCAGTGAACAGGGAACTGAAGCTTTCTTT.